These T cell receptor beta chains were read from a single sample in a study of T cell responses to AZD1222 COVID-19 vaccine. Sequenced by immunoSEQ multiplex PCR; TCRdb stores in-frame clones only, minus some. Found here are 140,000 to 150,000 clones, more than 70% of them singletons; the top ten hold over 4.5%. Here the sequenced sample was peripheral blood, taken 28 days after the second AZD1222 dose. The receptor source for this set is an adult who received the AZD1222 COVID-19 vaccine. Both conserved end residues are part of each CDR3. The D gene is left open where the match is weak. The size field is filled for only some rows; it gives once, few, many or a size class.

DNA: TGTGCCAGCAGAAACCTTGGAGGCGGGGGGGCAGGCATTCAGTACTTC
CDR3: CASRNLGGGGAGIQYF
D: TRBD2
length: 16
V: TRBV27
size: NA
J: TRBJ2-4

DNA: TGTGCCAGTAAGGGATCGGACAGGAGGAACTATGGCTACACCTTC
CDR3: CASKGSDRRNYGYTF
D: TRBD1
length: 15
V: TRBV19
size: NA
J: TRBJ1-2

DNA: TGTGCCTGGAAGAGTATTATCAGCACAGATACGCAGTATTTT
CDR3: CAWKSIISTDTQYF
D: NA
length: 14
V: TRBV30
size: few
J: TRBJ2-3

DNA: TGTGCCAGCGACAGGGGGGCTAATGAAAAACTGTTTTTT
CDR3: CASDRGANEKLFF
D: TRBD1
length: 13
V: TRBV5-8
size: NA
J: TRBJ1-4

DNA: TGTGCCAGCTCACCACCGGGGGACCCCGGGGAGCTGTTTTTT
CDR3: CASSPPGDPGELFF
D: NA
length: 14
V: TRBV18
size: once
J: TRBJ2-2

DNA: TGCGCCAGCAGCATAGAAGGGGGCGCGAACACTGAAGCTTTCTTT
CDR3: CASSIEGGANTEAFF
D: TRBD1
length: 15
V: TRBV5-1
size: NA
J: TRBJ1-1

DNA: TGTGCCAGCAGCCCGATCGGAGGGAATGAGCAGTTCTTC
CDR3: CASSPIGGNEQFF
D: NA
length: 13
V: TRBV5-4
size: once
J: TRBJ2-1

DNA: TGCGCCAGCAGTGATGGGACAGGGACGGGAGAGACCCAGTACTTC
CDR3: CASSDGTGTGETQYF
D: TRBD1
length: 15
V: TRBV10-1
size: NA
J: TRBJ2-5

DNA: TGTGCCAGCAGCTTAGTCGGAGAGCAGTTCTTC
CDR3: CASSLVGEQFF
D: NA
length: 11
V: TRBV7-2
size: NA
J: TRBJ2-1

DNA: TGTGCCAGTAGCCTTGACTCCCTAGCCAAAAACATTCAGTACTTC
CDR3: CASSLDSLAKNIQYF
D: NA
length: 15
V: TRBV19
size: NA
J: TRBJ2-4

DNA: TGTGCCATCAGTCATGACGGGAACATGAACACTGAAGCTTTCTTT
CDR3: CAISHDGNMNTEAFF
D: NA
length: 15
V: TRBV10-3
size: once
J: TRBJ1-1

DNA: TGTGCCAGCAGCCAACCGGGGGGAGGAACCTACGAGCAGTACTTC
CDR3: CASSQPGGGTYEQYF
D: TRBD2
length: 15
V: TRBV3-1/TRBV3-2
size: NA
J: TRBJ2-7

DNA: TGCGCCAGCAGTGAACCCGGGAGCAATGAGCAGTTCTTC
CDR3: CASSEPGSNEQFF
D: NA
length: 13
V: TRBV10-2
size: NA
J: TRBJ2-1

DNA: TGTGCCAGCAGCCCACAGGTGGAAACAGATACGCAGTATTTT
CDR3: CASSPQVETDTQYF
D: NA
length: 14
V: TRBV28
size: NA
J: TRBJ2-3

DNA: TGTGCCAGCAGTTACTCGCCAGGGTGGGCTAATGAAAAACTGTTTTTT
CDR3: CASSYSPGWANEKLFF
D: NA
length: 16
V: TRBV6-5
size: NA
J: TRBJ1-4

DNA: TGTGCCAGCAGCAACCGGGACAGGAACACAGATACGCAGTATTTT
CDR3: CASSNRDRNTDTQYF
D: TRBD1
length: 15
V: TRBV5-4
size: NA
J: TRBJ2-3

DNA: TGTGCCAGCTCACCTTCCGTTGAAAATGAGCAGTTCTTC
CDR3: CASSPSVENEQFF
D: NA
length: 13
V: TRBV18
size: NA
J: TRBJ2-1

DNA: TGTGCCAGCAGCACTGGACAGGGGGGCACTGAAGCTTTCTTT
CDR3: CASSTGQGGTEAFF
D: TRBD1
length: 14
V: TRBV7-8
size: NA
J: TRBJ1-1

DNA: TGTGCCAGCAGCCCTAGCGGGAGCTCCTACGAGCAGTACTTC
CDR3: CASSPSGSSYEQYF
D: TRBD2
length: 14
V: TRBV5-4
size: NA
J: TRBJ2-7